The 8 T cell receptor beta chains below all came from one sample that was sequenced in a study of blood T cells in healthy people across ages. Using a J-beta primer mix together with a sample-barcoded 5' primer, a second PCR was run for roughly 6 to 11 cycles. TCRdb re-called the 5' RACE reads with MiXCR, one entry per CDR3 protein. The table records 1,800,000 or so distinct CDR3 sequences, about 39% of them present only once. Sequencing used blood. Every receptor here comes from a human donor in good health.

This sequence joins TRBV29-1 and TRBJ2-1, with D uncertain. CDR1 is SQVTM and CDR2 is ANQGSEA in the germline V gene. CDR3 size: 10 residues. V was pared by 7 bases and J by 4 bases, with 5 bases between. CDR3 residues: CSGQYNEQFF. CDR3 coding DNA: TGCAGCGGCCAATACAATGAGCAGTTCTTC.

The genes are TRBV4-1 and TRBJ2-1; 9 bases match TRBD1. Unmatched junction bases numbered 12, after V lost 5 bases and J lost 7 bases. The CDR3 runs to 16 residues. CDR1 MGHRA and CDR2 YSYEKL come from the germline V gene. The CDR3 bases are TGCGCCAGCAGCTCACGGGACAGGGAAAACTGGAATGAGCAGTTCTTC. The encoded protein is CASSSRDRENWNEQFF.

This clonotype has a handful of counts. This chain uses TRBV29-1 with TRBJ1-1; the D is unclear. V lost 2 bases, J lost 3 bases, and 10 bases lay in between. In germline, CDR1 is SQVTM, CDR2 ANQGSEA. The CDR3 runs to 13 residues. The CDR3 is CSVEWGRDTEAFF. CDR3 coding DNA: TGCAGCGTTGAATGGGGTAGGGACACTGAAGCTTTCTTT.

This clonotype has more than one count but fewer than ten. The rearrangement uses TRBV12-3 or TRBV12-4 and TRBJ2-1, with D unclear. Trimming pared 5 bases from V and 0 bases from J, leaving 14 bases between. The length of the CDR3 is 16 residues. In nucleotides, the CDR3 is TGTGCCAGCAGTCCGATTTACAGTGGCTCCTACAATGAGCAGTTCTTC. Its translation: CASSPIYSGSYNEQFF.

This clonotype was seen more than once but under ten times. The CDR3 DNA sequence: TGCGCCAGCAGCCCGACCCGACTAGCCCACGTCAACGAGCAGTACTTC. Amino acid sequence: CASSPTRLAHVNEQYF. This sequence joins TRBV4-1 and TRBJ2-4, with TRBD2 identical over 7 bases. The end of the DNA fits TRBJ2-7 better, so the J call may be wrong. CDR1 and CDR2 (germline): MGHRA, YSYEKL. CDR3 length equals 16 residues.

There are a few counts of this clonotype. V usage is TRBV7-2 and J usage is TRBJ2-1, with 7 bases fitting TRBD1. CDR3 length: 11 residues. Germline V lookup: CDR1 SGHTA, CDR2 FQGNSA. V shed 8 bases and J 9 bases; nucleotides not matched to a gene: 4. CDR3: CASRRDSEQFF. Written as DNA, the CDR3 is TGTGCCAGCCGCCGGGACAGTGAGCAGTTCTTC.

The V and J genes are TRBV20-1 and TRBJ2-5, with D perhaps assigned TRBD1 or TRBD2 (5 bases each). Per the germline V gene, CDR1 is DFQATT and CDR2 is SNEGSKA (reference sequence). The CDR3 is made up of 13 amino acids. The V end was cut by 3 bases, the J end by 5 bases, with 13 bases between. CDR3 residues: CSARGPLGETQYF. The CDR3 coding sequence is TGCAGTGCTAGGGGACCCCTGGGGGAGACCCAGTACTTC.

The gene calls are TRBV6-2 or TRBV6-3 and TRBJ2-1; TRBD2 is a possible D gene (6 bases). The CDR3 is 16 residues long. Trimming left V 6 bases short and J 4 bases short, with 19 bases between. The germline V gene encodes CDR1 MNHEY and CDR2 SVGEGT. The CDR3 DNA reads TGTGCCAGCAGCCCATTTCTATCGGGGACTTACAATGAGCAGTTCTTC. This sequence encodes CASSPFLSGTYNEQFF.